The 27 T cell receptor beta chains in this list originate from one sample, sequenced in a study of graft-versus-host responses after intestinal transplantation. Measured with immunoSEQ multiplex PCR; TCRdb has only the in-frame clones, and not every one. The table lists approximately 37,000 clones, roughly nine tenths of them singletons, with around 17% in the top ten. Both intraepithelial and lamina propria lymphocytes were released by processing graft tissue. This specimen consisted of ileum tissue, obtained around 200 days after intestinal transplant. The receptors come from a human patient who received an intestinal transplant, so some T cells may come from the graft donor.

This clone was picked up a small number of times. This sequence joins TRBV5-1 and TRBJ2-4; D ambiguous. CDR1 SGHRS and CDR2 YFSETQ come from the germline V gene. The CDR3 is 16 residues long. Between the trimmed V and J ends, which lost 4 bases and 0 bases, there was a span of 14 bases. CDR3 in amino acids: CASSEAPSLAKNIQYF. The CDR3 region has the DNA TGCGCCAGCAGCGAGGCCCCGTCCCTAGCCAAAAACATTCAGTACTTC.

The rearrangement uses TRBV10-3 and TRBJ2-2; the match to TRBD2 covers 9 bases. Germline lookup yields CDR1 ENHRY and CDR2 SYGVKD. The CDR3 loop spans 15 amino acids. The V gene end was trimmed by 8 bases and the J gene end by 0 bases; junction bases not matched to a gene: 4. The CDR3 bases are TGTGCCATCTCGCCTAGCGGGGCGAACACCGGGGAGCTGTTTTTT. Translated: CAISPSGANTGELFF.

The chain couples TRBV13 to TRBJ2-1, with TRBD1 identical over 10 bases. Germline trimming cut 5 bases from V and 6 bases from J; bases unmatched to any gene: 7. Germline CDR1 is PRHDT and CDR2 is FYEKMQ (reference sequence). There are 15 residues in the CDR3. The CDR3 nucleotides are TGTGCCAGCAGCAAAACCGGGACAGGGGCCAATGAGCAGTTCTTC. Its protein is CASSKTGTGANEQFF.

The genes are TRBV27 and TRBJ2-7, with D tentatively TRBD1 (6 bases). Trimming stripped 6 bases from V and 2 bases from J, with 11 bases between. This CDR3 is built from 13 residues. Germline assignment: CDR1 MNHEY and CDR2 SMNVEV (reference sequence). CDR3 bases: TGTGCCAGCAGGGCACAGGGTGCCTACGAGCAGTACTTC. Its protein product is CASRAQGAYEQYF.

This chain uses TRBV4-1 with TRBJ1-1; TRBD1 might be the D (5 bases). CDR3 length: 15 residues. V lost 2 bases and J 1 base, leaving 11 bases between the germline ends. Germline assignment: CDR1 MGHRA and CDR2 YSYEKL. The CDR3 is CASSQPSTGNTEAFF. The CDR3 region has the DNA TGCGCCAGCAGCCAACCCTCTACAGGGAACACTGAAGCTTTCTTT.

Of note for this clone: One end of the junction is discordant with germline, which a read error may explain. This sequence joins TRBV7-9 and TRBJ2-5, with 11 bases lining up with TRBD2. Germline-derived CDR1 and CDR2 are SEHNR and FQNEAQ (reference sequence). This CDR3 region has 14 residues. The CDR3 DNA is TGTGCCAGCAGCGTAGCGGGAGGGGAAGAGACCCAGTACTTC. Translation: CASSVAGGEETQYF.

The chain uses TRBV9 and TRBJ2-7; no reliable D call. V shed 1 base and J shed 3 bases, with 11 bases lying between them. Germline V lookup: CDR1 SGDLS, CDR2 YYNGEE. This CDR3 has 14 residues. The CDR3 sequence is CASSVRAGYYEQYF. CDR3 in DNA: TGTGCCAGCAGCGTAAGGGCAGGATACTACGAGCAGTACTTC.

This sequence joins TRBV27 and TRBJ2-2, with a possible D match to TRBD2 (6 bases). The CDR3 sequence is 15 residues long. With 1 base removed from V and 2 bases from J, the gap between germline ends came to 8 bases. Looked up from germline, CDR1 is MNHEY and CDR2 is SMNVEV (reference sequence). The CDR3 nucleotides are TGTGCCAGCAGTTTATGGGGGACTAACACCGGGGAGCTGTTTTTT. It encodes CASSLWGTNTGELFF.

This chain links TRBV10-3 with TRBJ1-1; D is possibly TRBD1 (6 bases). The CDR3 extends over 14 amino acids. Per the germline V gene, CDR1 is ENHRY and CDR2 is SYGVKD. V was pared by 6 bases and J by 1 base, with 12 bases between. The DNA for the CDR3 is TGTGCCATCAGATCTACAGGGTCGAACACTGAAGCTTTCTTT. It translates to CAIRSTGSNTEAFF.

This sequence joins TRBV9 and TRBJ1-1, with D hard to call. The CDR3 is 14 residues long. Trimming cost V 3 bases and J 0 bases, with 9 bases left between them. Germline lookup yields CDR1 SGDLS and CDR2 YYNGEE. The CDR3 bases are TGTGCCAGCAGCGACGCCGGGATGAACACTGAAGCTTTCTTT. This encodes CASSDAGMNTEAFF.

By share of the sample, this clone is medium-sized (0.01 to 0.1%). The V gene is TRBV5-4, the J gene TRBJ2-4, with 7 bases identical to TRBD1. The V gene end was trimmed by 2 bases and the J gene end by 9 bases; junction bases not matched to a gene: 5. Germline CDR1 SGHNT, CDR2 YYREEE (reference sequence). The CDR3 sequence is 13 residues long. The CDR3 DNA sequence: TGTGCCAGCAGCTTAGACAGGGATGGCATTCAGTACTTC. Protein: CASSLDRDGIQYF.

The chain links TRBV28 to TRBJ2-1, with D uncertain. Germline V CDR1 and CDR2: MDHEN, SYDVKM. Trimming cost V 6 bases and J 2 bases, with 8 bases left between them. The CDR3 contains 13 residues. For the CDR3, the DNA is TGTGCCAGCAGCCCCAACACCTACAATGAGCAGTTCTTC. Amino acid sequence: CASSPNTYNEQFF.

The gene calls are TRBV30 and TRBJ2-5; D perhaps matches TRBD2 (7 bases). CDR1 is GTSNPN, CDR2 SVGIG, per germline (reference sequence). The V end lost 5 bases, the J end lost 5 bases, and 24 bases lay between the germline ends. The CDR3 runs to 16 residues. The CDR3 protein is CAWDPRRGGAGETQYF. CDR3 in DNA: TGTGCCTGGGACCCACGAAGAGGGGGGGCTGGTGAGACCCAGTACTTC.

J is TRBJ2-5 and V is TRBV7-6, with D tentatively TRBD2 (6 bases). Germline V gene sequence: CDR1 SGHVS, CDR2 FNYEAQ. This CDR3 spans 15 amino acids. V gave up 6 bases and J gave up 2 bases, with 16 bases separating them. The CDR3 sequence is CASRDSGGVQETQYF. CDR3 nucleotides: TGTGCCAGCAGGGACTCAGGAGGGGTACAAGAGACCCAGTACTTC.

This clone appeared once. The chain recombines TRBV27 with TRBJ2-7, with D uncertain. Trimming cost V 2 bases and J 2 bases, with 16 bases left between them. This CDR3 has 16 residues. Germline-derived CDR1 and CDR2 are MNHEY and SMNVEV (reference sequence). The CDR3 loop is CASSLIGQVGTYEQYF. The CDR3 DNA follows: TGTGCCAGCAGTTTAATCGGGCAGGTGGGAACCTACGAGCAGTACTTC.

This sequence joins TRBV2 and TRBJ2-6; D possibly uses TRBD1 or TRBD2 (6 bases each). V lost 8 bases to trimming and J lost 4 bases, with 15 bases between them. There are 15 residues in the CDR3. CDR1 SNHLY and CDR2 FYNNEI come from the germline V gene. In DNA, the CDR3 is TGTGCCAGCGGGGGGCTTGGGTTCGGGGCCAACGTCCTGACTTTC. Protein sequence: CASGGLGFGANVLTF.

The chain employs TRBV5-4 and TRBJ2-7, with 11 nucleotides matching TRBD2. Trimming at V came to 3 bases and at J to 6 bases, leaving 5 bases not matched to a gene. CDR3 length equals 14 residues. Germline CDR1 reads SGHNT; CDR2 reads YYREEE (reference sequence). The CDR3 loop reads CASSSRLAGTEQYF. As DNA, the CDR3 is TGTGCCAGCAGCTCCCGACTAGCGGGAACCGAGCAGTACTTC.

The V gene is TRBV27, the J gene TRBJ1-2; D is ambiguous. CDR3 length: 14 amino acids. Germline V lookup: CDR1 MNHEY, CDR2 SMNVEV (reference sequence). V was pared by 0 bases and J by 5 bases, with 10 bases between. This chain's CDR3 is CASSLSPRVYGYTF. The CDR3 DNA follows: TGTGCCAGCAGTTTATCTCCACGGGTTTATGGCTACACCTTC.

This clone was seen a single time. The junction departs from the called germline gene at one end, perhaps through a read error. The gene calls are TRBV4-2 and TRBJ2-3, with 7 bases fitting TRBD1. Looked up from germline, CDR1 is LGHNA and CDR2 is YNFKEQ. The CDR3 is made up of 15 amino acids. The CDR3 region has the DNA TGTGCCAGCAGCCCCTCCGGGACAGAGTGGGGGTGGGCACATTTT. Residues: CASSPSGTEWGWAHF.

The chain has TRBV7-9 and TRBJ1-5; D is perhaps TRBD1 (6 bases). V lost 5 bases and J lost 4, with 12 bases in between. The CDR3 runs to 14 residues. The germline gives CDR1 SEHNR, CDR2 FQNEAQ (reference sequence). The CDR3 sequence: CASSANRVNQPQHF. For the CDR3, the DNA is TGTGCCAGCAGCGCCAACAGGGTTAATCAGCCCCAGCATTTT. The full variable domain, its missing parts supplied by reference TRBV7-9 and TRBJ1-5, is DTGVSQNPRHKITKRGQNVTFRCDPISEHNRLYWYRQTLGQGPEFLTYFQNEAQLEKSRLLSDRFSAERPKGSFSTLEIQRTEQGDSAMYLCASSANRVNQPQHFGDGTRLSIL.

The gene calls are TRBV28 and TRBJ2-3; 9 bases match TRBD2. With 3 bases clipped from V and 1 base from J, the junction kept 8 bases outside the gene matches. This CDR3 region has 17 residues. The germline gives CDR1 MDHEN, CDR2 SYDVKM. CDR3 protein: CASSFGSGSLGTDTQYF. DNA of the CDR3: TGTGCCAGCAGTTTTGGTAGCGGGAGCCTCGGCACAGATACGCAGTATTTT.

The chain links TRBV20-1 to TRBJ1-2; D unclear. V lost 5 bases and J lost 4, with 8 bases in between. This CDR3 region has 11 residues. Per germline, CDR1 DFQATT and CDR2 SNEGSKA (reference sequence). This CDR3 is CSAPALYGYTF. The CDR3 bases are TGCAGTGCTCCGGCCCTCTATGGCTACACCTTC.

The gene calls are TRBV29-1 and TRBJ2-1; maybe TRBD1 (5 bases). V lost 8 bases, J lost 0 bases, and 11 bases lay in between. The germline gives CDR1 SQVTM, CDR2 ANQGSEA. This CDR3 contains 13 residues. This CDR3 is CSWGDSSYNEQFF. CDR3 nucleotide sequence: TGCAGCTGGGGTGACAGCTCCTACAATGAGCAGTTCTTC.

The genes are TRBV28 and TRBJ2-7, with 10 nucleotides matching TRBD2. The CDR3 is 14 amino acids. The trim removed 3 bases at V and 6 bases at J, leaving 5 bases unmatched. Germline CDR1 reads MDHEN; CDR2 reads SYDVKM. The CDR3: CASSLLAGVFEQYF. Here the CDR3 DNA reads TGTGCCAGCAGTTTGCTAGCGGGAGTATTCGAGCAGTACTTC.

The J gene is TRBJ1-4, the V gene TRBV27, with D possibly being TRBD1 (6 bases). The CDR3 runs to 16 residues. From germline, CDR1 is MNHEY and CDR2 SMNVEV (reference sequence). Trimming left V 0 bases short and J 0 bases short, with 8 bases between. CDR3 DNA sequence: TGTGCCAGCAGTTTATCCGGGACAACAACTAATGAAAAACTGTTTTTT. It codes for CASSLSGTTTNEKLFF.

CDR3 sequence (DNA): TGTGCCAGCAGGCCCGGACGACTCTCCTACAATGAGCAGTTCTTC. Protein sequence: CASRPGRLSYNEQFF. The chain carries TRBV28 and TRBJ2-1; D gene unclear. The CDR3 sequence is 15 residues long. Germline V CDR1 and CDR2: MDHEN, SYDVKM. V shed 6 bases and J shed 0 bases, with 12 bases lying between them.

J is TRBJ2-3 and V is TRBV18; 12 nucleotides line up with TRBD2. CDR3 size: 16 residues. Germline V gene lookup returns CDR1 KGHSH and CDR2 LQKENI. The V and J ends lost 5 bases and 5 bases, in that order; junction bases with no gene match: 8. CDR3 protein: CASSGLAGGPGDTQYF. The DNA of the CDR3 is TGTGCCAGCTCAGGTCTAGCGGGAGGGCCCGGAGATACGCAGTATTTT. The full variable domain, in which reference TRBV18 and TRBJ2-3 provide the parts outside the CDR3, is NAGVMQNPRHLVRRRGQEARLRCSPMKGHSHVYWYRQLPEEGLKFMVYLQKENIIDESGMPKERFSAEFPKEGPSILRIQQVVRGDSAAYFCASSGLAGGPGDTQYFGPGTRLTVL.